The clone carrying this T cell receptor beta chain appeared a few times. Its antigen is not identified. This CDR3 has 14 amino acids. CDR1 and CDR2 (germline): MNHEY, SVGEGT. The V gene lost 7 bases and the J gene lost 3 bases, with 16 bases spanning the gap. Combining a sample-barcoded 5' primer with a J-beta primer mix, a second PCR ran for about 7 to 12 cycles. TCRdb independently ran MiXCR on the 5' RACE reads; one entry per CDR3 protein. The sample has 1.5 million to 2 million distinct CDR3 sequences, roughly 27% seen once; the top ten hold approximately 7.7%. These data originate in a study of blood T cells in healthy people across ages. Findings of the study overall: A strong correlation was found between TCR beta diversity and the percentage of naive T cells.

The chain links TRBV6-2 or TRBV6-3 to TRBJ2-7, with unresolved D. The sequenced sample consisted of blood. The sequence was collected from a woman under 40 in good health. CDR3 nucleotides: TGTGCCAGCAAGCCTGCCAAGGAAAACTACGAGCAGTACTTC. Its translation is CASKPAKENYEQYF.